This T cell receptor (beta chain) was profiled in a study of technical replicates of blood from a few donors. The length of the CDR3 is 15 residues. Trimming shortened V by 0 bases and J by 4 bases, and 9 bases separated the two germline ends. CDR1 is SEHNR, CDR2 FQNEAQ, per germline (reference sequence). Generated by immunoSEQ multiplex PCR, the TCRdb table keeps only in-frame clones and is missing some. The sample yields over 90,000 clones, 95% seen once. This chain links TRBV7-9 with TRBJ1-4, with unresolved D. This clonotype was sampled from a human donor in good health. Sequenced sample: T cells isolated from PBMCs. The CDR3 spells CASSLAGRVNEKLFF. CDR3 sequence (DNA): TGTGCCAGCAGCTTAGCTGGGCGGGTTAATGAAAAACTGTTTTTT.